This record concerns one T cell receptor (beta chain) sequence. Its antigen is not yet known. One base away there is no much larger clone; base qualities are not given. From its cysteine to its phenylalanine, the CDR3 spans 13 amino acids. Left in the record is the CDR3 DNA by itself, 39 bases read in frame from the first base. As encoded in the germline V gene, CDR1 is SGHVS while CDR2 is FQNEAQ. The V end loses 0 bases and the J end loses 7 bases, and a stretch of 6 bases separates them. The data derive from a study of blood T cell repertoires in COVID-19 (dated by TCRdb to the early 2020s). With regard to the full study: Samples from collaborators originated in the United States, Italy and Spain and spanned both the acute and convalescent phases of COVID-19. The material from the prospective study consisted of cDNA or gDNA derived from T cells, B-cell-depleted T cells, or PBMCs. Deeply sampled blood TCRbeta repertoires from subjects exposed to, actively infected with, or recovered from COVID-19 were included in the dataset. The repertoires were released in a freely available public database intended as a resource for research on the immune response to SARS-CoV-2. Samples came from the ongoing ImmuneRACE study (first 160 participants) plus 1,254 subjects from 6 global collaborators. Sample metadata almost always included a de-identified subject ID, COVID-19 status, age in years and sex. Where available, HLA class I and class II types were obtained from metadata supplied by the sample provider rather than from assay-based typing. Results and caveats for the whole study, not just this receptor: Clinical and demographic metadata were provided uncurated, with the amount varying by source and participant.

TCRbeta CDR3 regions were amplified from genomic DNA using the immunoSEQ Assay, a bias-controlled multiplex PCR. Turning to the authors' computational methods: The number of nucleated cells in each sample was estimated from the amplification of reference gene primers within the assay. Sequence reads were collapsed and filtered to measure the absolute abundance of every unique TCRbeta CDR3 rearrangement. For each sample, productive Simpson clonality was calculated as the square root of Simpson's diversity index over productive rearrangements. TCRdb retrieved this table from immuneACCESS and kept in-frame rearrangements only. Not all clones are present; in checked studies, unresolved V genes account for under half, and no reason is known for the remainder. The D gene and trimming were derived from the DNA, and the V and J assignments and clone size from that table. Here the sample has about 130,000 clones; about 79% occur a single time. Roughly 3% of the sample goes to the ten largest clones.

The collaborating institutions used their own protocols to collect whole blood in K2EDTA tubes. Collaborator samples were shipped for TCRbeta analysis as frozen whole blood, isolated PBMCs, or DNA extracted from either sample type. Material: peripheral blood. The chain couples TRBV7-8 to TRBJ2-2; TRBD1 could be the D gene, as 5 bases match. The receptor comes from a woman older than 75 with acute or convalescent COVID-19. Read as DNA, the sequence is TGTGCCAGCAGCTTAGCGGGGCTCGGGGAGCTGTTTTTT. This yields the protein CASSLAGLGELFF.